The 26 T cell receptor beta chains reported below all come from one sample, sequenced in a study of blood T cell repertoires in COVID-19. TCRdb keeps only in-frame clones here, not all; method: immunoSEQ multiplex PCR. The sample has 210,000 or so clones; approximately 87% are singletons. The sample taken for sequencing was PBMCs or T cells enriched from blood (not recorded which). Source of these receptors: a woman aged 45-65 years in a cohort exposed to, infected with or recovered from COVID-19 (not recorded which).

This sequence joins TRBV18 and TRBJ2-7; possible D gene TRBD2, 6 bases. From germline, CDR1 is KGHSH and CDR2 LQKENI. V shed 4 bases and J shed 2 bases, with 15 bases lying between them. The CDR3 is 15 amino acids. This chain's CDR3 is CASSLSGTGTYEQYF. As DNA, the CDR3 is TGTGCCAGCTCACTCTCCGGGACTGGAACCTACGAGCAGTACTTC.

The chain joins TRBV6-5 to TRBJ1-2, with 7 bases matching TRBD1. Germline CDR1 reads MNHEY; CDR2 reads SVGAGI. Trimming took 0 bases from V and 4 from J; bases not matched to a gene: 5. The CDR3 consists of 15 residues. The CDR3 DNA sequence: TGTGCCAGCAGTTACTCCTTACAGGGGAGCTATGGCTACACCTTC. It encodes CASSYSLQGSYGYTF.

This chain uses TRBV5-1 with TRBJ2-5; D not certain. Germline CDR1 and CDR2: SGHRS and YFSETQ. Trimming removed 3 bases at V and 1 base at J, with 10 bases between. The CDR3 covers 14 residues. CDR3 region: CASSSERPQETQYF. The CDR3 DNA sequence: TGCGCCAGCAGCTCCGAGCGACCCCAAGAGACCCAGTACTTC.

J is TRBJ1-5 and V is TRBV7-2; D uncertain. The CDR3 loop spans 12 amino acids. The V gene lost 2 bases and the J gene lost 8 bases, with 7 bases spanning the gap. In germline, CDR1 is SGHTA, CDR2 FQGNSA. The CDR3 loop reads CASSLNSKPQHF. CDR3 nucleotides: TGTGCCAGCAGCTTAAACAGTAAGCCCCAGCATTTT.

This chain connects TRBV3-1 (or the pseudogene TRBV3-2) to TRBJ2-3; 7 positions match TRBD2. Germline values: CDR1 LGHDT, CDR2 YNNKEL (reference sequence). The CDR3 is made up of 15 amino acids. The V gene end was trimmed by 6 bases and the J gene end by 0 bases; junction bases not matched to a gene: 6. The CDR3 spells CASRKRGVSTDTQYF. CDR3 DNA sequence: TGTGCCAGCAGGAAACGGGGGGTGAGCACAGATACGCAGTATTTT.

The chain links TRBV24-1 to TRBJ2-7, with D perhaps TRBD1 (5 bases). Trimming took 11 bases from V and 0 from J, leaving 10 bases between them. This CDR3 is 12 amino acids long. Germline assignment: CDR1 KGHDR and CDR2 SFDVKD. CDR3 in DNA: TGTGCCATCCAGGGTGACTCCTACGAGCAGTACTTC. Translating it yields CAIQGDSYEQYF.

The gene calls are TRBV30 and TRBJ1-3; TRBD1 agrees at 9 bases. V lost 3 bases, J lost 0 bases, and 15 bases stayed unmatched. The CDR3 runs 19 residues. The germline V gene encodes CDR1 GTSNPN and CDR2 SVGIG (reference sequence). The CDR3 nucleotides are TGTGCCTGGAGCCTCCCCGGACAGGGGATTGGTAGCTCTGGAAACACCATATATTTT. Residues: CAWSLPGQGIGSSGNTIYF.

The rearrangement uses TRBV6-5 and TRBJ1-2; TRBD1 matches at 7 bases. The CDR3 totals 15 residues. The V gene's germline CDR1 is MNHEY and CDR2 SVGAGI. V lost 2 bases and J lost 1; bases outside the gene matches: 4. CDR3 amino acids: CASSYGQGVNYGYTF. DNA of the CDR3: TGTGCCAGCAGTTACGGGCAGGGGGTTAACTATGGCTACACCTTC.

V gene TRBV7-6 combines with J gene TRBJ2-2; TRBD2 aligns across 12 bases. With 5 bases clipped from V and 5 bases from J, the junction kept 3 bases outside the gene matches. The germline V gene encodes CDR1 SGHVS and CDR2 FNYEAQ. The CDR3 has 15 amino acids. The CDR3 DNA is TGTGCCAGCAGCACTAGCGGGGGGCAAACCGGGGAGCTGTTTTTT. This gives the protein CASSTSGGQTGELFF. The full variable domain, with the rest looked up from reference TRBV7-6 and TRBJ2-2, is GAGVSQSPRYKVTKRGQDVALRCDPISGHVSLYWYRQALGQGPEFLTYFNYEAQQDKSGLPNDRFSAERPEGSISTLTIQRTEQRDSAMYRCASSTSGGQTGELFFGEGSRLTVL.

V and J are TRBV10-3 and TRBJ2-7, with TRBD2 matching over 10 bases. The CDR3 length is 14 residues. V trimming: 6 bases; J trimming: 11 bases; junction bases outside the gene matches: 13. Germline V gene data show CDR1 as ENHRY and CDR2 as SYGVKD. The CDR3 coding sequence is TGTGCCATCAGCCTCGGGACTAGCGACATTAAGAAGTACTTC. Translation gives CAISLGTSDIKKYF.

The chain couples TRBV6-2 or TRBV6-3 to TRBJ2-7, with D possibly matching TRBD2 (6 bases). The CDR3 loop spans 16 amino acids. V dropped 5 bases and J dropped 0 bases, with 17 bases sitting between them. Germline V gene lookup returns CDR1 MNHEY and CDR2 SVGEGT. CDR3 amino acids: CASSSFLAVNSYEQYF. CDR3 nucleotides: TGTGCCAGCAGTAGCTTTTTAGCGGTTAACTCCTACGAGCAGTACTTC.

This clone appeared once. This chain joins TRBV6-2 or TRBV6-3 and TRBJ1-2, with 9 bases identical to TRBD1. V shed 5 bases and J 9 bases; nucleotides not matched to a gene: 16. The CDR3 is 16 residues long. In germline, CDR1 is MNHEY, CDR2 SVGEGT. The CDR3 protein is CASSLNPVGQGLRYTF. CDR3 nucleotides: TGTGCCAGCAGTCTAAACCCGGTGGGACAGGGCCTTCGCTACACCTTC.

V is TRBV19 and J is TRBJ2-7; possibly TRBD1 for D (6 bases). V dropped 7 bases and J dropped 0 bases, with 13 bases sitting between them. The CDR3 loop spans 14 amino acids. The germline gives CDR1 LNHDA, CDR2 SQIVND (reference sequence). The CDR3 DNA reads as TGTGCCAGTAAGCGGACAGAGAGCTCCTACGAGCAGTACTTC. Encoded protein: CASKRTESSYEQYF.

V is TRBV6-5 and J is TRBJ1-2; 12 bases line up with TRBD1. After removal of 6 bases from V and 5 bases from J, the junction contained 4 bases not matched to a gene. This CDR3 region has 14 residues. Per germline, CDR1 MNHEY and CDR2 SVGAGI. As DNA, the CDR3 is TGTGCCAGCAGACTGGGACAGGGGGCGTATGGCTACACCTTC. Translation gives CASRLGQGAYGYTF.

V is TRBV5-4 and J is TRBJ1-2; 7 nucleotides align to TRBD1. Germline CDR1 SGHNT, CDR2 YYREEE (reference sequence). V lost 4 bases and J lost 1; bases outside the gene matches: 10. The CDR3 consists of 16 residues. The CDR3 DNA sequence: TGTGCCAGCAGCACCGATCGACAGGGAATTAACTATGGCTACACCTTC. Amino acids: CASSTDRQGINYGYTF.

The CDR3 DNA reads as TGTGCCAGCACCACGGCCGGCGGGGCTCCATACACCTTC. Translation: CASTTAGGAPYTF. The chain has TRBV6-5 and TRBJ1-2; the D gene is possibly TRBD1 (5 bases). Germline V lookup: CDR1 MNHEY, CDR2 SVGAGI. Trimming took 7 bases from V and 11 from J, leaving 20 bases between them. The CDR3 totals 13 residues.

The rearrangement links TRBV10-3 to TRBJ1-3, with D perhaps matching TRBD1 (6 bases). Deletions cut 5 bases from V and 4 bases from J, with 15 bases between. Germline values: CDR1 ENHRY, CDR2 SYGVKD. This CDR3 contains 15 residues. Here the CDR3 DNA reads TGTGCCATCAGTTCGGGACAACTCAAAGGAAACACCATATATTTT. Its protein is CAISSGQLKGNTIYF.

This rearrangement joins TRBV5-5 to TRBJ1-5, with a possible D match to TRBD1 (5 bases). CDR3 size: 13 residues. Germline CDR1 and CDR2: SGHKS and YYEKEE (reference sequence). Trimming took off 3 bases at V and 4 bases at J, with 8 bases between the two ends. DNA for the CDR3: TGTGCCAGCAGCTCTTCAGGGAATCAGCCCCAGCATTTT. Its translation: CASSSSGNQPQHF.

The chain joins TRBV7-2 to TRBJ1-1; D is uncertain. The CDR3 has 14 amino acids. Trimming shortened V by 3 bases and J by 0 bases, and 8 bases separated the two germline ends. The germline gives CDR1 SGHTA, CDR2 FQGNSA. The CDR3 reads CASSFFRVNTEAFF. In DNA, the CDR3 is TGTGCCAGCAGCTTTTTTAGAGTGAACACTGAAGCTTTCTTT.

The gene calls are TRBV7-3 and TRBJ2-5; TRBD2 agrees at 10 bases. In germline, CDR1 is SGHTA, CDR2 FQGTGA. The CDR3 contains 17 residues. V shed 5 bases and J 5 bases; nucleotides not matched to a gene: 14. CDR3 sequence: CASSPGGAGGLGETQYF. As DNA, the CDR3 is TGTGCCAGCAGCCCAGGAGGAGCGGGGGGGCTGGGGGAGACCCAGTACTTC.

The chain recombines TRBV9 with TRBJ1-3; 7 bases agree with TRBD1. Germline assignment: CDR1 SGDLS and CDR2 YYNGEE. After removal of 4 bases from V and 0 bases from J, the junction contained 7 bases not matched to a gene. The CDR3 extends over 16 amino acids. The CDR3 DNA sequence: TGTGCCAGCAGCTCCAGGGGGGACTCCTCTGGAAACACCATATATTTT. Amino acid sequence: CASSSRGDSSGNTIYF. Full variable domain (remainder filled in from reference TRBV9 and TRBJ1-3): DSGVTQTPKHLITATGQRVTLRCSPRSGDLSVYWYQQSLDQGLQFLIQYYNGEERAKGNILERFSAQQFPDLHSELNLSSLELGDSALYFCASSSRGDSSGNTIYFGEGSWLTVV.

This rearrangement joins TRBV28 to TRBJ2-4; possibly TRBD2 for D (5 bases). The V end was cut by 5 bases, the J end by 1 base, with 12 bases between. This CDR3 is built from 15 residues. Germline CDR1 and CDR2: MDHEN and SYDVKM. The CDR3 sequence is CASSKGSAAKNIQYF. The CDR3, as DNA: TGTGCCAGCAGTAAAGGTAGCGCGGCCAAAAACATTCAGTACTTC.

The chain uses TRBV5-4 and TRBJ2-2; possible D gene TRBD1, 5 bases. CDR3 length: 15 residues. Trimming cost V 1 base and J 3 bases, with 10 bases left between them. The V gene's germline CDR1 is SGHNT and CDR2 YYREEE (reference sequence). CDR3: CASSLTGSDTGELFF. In DNA form, the CDR3 reads TGTGCCAGCAGCTTGACAGGTTCGGACACCGGGGAGCTGTTTTTT.

This clone was counted a few times. This sequence joins TRBV28 and TRBJ1-6; D gene ambiguous. The CDR3 is 13 residues long. The V end was cut by 6 bases, the J end by 4 bases, with 7 bases between. Germline CDR1 and CDR2: MDHEN and SYDVKM. CDR3 coding DNA: TGTGCCAGCAGATTGCTATATAATTCACCCCTCCACTTT. Protein sequence: CASRLLYNSPLHF. The complete variable domain, with remaining parts taken from reference TRBV28 and TRBJ1-6, reads DVKVTQSSRYLVKRTGEKVFLECVQDMDHENMFWYRQDPGLGLRLIYFSYDVKMKEKGDIPEGYSVSREKKERFSLILESASTNQTSMYLCASRLLYNSPLHFGNGTRLTVT.

The chain is built from TRBV16 and TRBJ1-2; D perhaps matches TRBD1 (5 bases). V was shortened by 1 base and J by 0 bases, with 18 bases between the two germline ends. Germline loops: CDR1 KGHSY, CDR2 FQNENV. The CDR3 has 18 residues. CDR3 amino acids: CASSQFRDFGTANYGYTF. The DNA of the CDR3 is TGTGCCAGCAGCCAATTTAGGGACTTTGGAACCGCTAACTATGGCTACACCTTC.

The rearrangement joins TRBV15 to TRBJ1-2; no clear D. V lost 5 bases to trimming and J lost 4 bases, with 8 bases between them. The CDR3 runs 12 residues. CDR1 is LNHNV, CDR2 YYDKDF, per germline (reference sequence). CDR3 sequence: CATSGGSYGYTF. The CDR3 DNA reads as TGTGCCACCAGCGGTGGGAGCTATGGCTACACCTTC.